This T cell receptor (beta chain) was found in a study of glioma-infiltrating T cells. The V gene lost 2 bases and the J gene lost 1 base, with 12 bases spanning the gap. The CDR3 sequence is 15 residues long. CDR1 is SGHRS, CDR2 YFSETQ, per germline. Using RNA template, CDR3s of TCR alpha and beta were amplified with iRepertoire arm-PCR. TCRdb itself ran the multiplex PCR reads through MiXCR, one entry per CDR3 protein. The profile shows 150,000 to 200,000 distinct CDR3 sequences, over 25% of them singletons. This clonotype has just a few counts. The chain is built from TRBV5-1 and TRBJ1-1; D is unclear. The receptor was derived from a human donor with low-grade glioma or glioblastoma, undergoing nonglioma brain surgery, or in good health (not recorded which). Sequenced sample: glioma tissue, nonneoplastic brain tissue, or PBMCs (not recorded which). CDR3 bases: TGCGCCAGCAGCTTCGGTGGGAATTGGAACACTGAAGCTTTCTTT. Protein sequence: CASSFGGNWNTEAFF.